This T cell receptor beta chain derives from a study of blood T cell repertoires in COVID-19. Study details: Researchers got acute and convalescent COVID-19 samples from the United States, Italy and Spain. PBMCs, B-cell-depleted T cells, or T cells provided the cDNA or gDNA that made up the material.

Per the original methods: The authors estimated nucleated cell counts from reference gene primer amplification. Clones were sequenced by immunoSEQ multiplex PCR, and TCRdb holds only the in-frame ones, with some missing. V and J calls and clone size are as listed in that table; D and trimming were resolved from the DNA. In the table there are under 200,000 clones, more than 80% of which are singletons. Trimming removed 0 bases from V and 6 bases from J, with 10 bases in between. Germline CDR1 ENHRY, CDR2 SYGVKD. The CDR3 runs to 14 residues. Sequenced sample: peripheral blood. V is TRBV10-3 and J is TRBJ2-3; a weak D match, TRBD1 (6 bases). This clonotype originated in a man over 45 with acute or convalescent COVID-19. As DNA, the CDR3 is TGTGCCATCAGTGAGTCGACAGGCTCTGATACGCAGTATTTT. Residues: CAISESTGSDTQYF.